These 12 T cell receptor beta chains were sequenced from one sample in a study of shared clonotypes between healthy human individuals. The data were produced by immunoSEQ multiplex PCR, yet TCRdb's version contains in-frame clones alone and is incomplete. The sample includes 2,500,000 or so clones, less than 95% of them seen just once. Sequencing input: naive CD4+ T cells from PBMCs. Subset meaning: CD45RA+ positively selected. All receptors come from a young man in good health. Some clones in this sample may be carry-over from other donors' samples.

The chain has TRBV27 and TRBJ2-7; possibly TRBD1 for D (6 bases). CDR1 is MNHEY, CDR2 SMNVEV, per germline (reference sequence). CDR3 size: 12 residues. V lost 8 bases and J 1 base, leaving 9 bases between the germline ends. CDR3 bases: TGTGCCAGCGCACAGGGTTCCTACGAGCAGTACTTC. Encoded protein: CASAQGSYEQYF.

The V call is TRBV11-2, the J call TRBJ2-1; 7 bases align to TRBD2. From germline, CDR1 is SGHAT and CDR2 FQNNGV. V trimming: 3 bases; J trimming: 10 bases; junction bases outside the gene matches: 9. This CDR3 is 14 amino acids long. The CDR3 region is CASSLRTSPSEQFF. CDR3 bases: TGTGCCAGCAGCTTGAGGACTAGTCCTAGCGAGCAGTTCTTC.

The chain joins TRBV7-3 to TRBJ2-5; 11 nucleotides match TRBD2. Germline loops: CDR1 SGHTA, CDR2 FQGTGA. Trimming at V came to 5 bases and at J to 4 bases, leaving 6 bases not matched to a gene. CDR3 length equals 15 residues. The chain's CDR3 is CASSPLAGGSETQYF. CDR3 in DNA: TGTGCCAGCAGCCCGCTAGCGGGAGGTTCAGAGACCCAGTACTTC.

V usage is TRBV9 and J usage is TRBJ1-2; D uncertain. The CDR3 runs to 12 residues. V was shortened by 5 bases and J by 7 bases, with 12 bases between the two germline ends. The germline V gene has CDR1 SGDLS and CDR2 YYNGEE. This chain's CDR3 is CASSIGVSGYTF. CDR3 in DNA: TGTGCCAGCAGTATCGGGGTTTCTGGCTACACCTTC.

The J gene is TRBJ2-7, the V gene TRBV19; TRBD2 might be the D (5 bases). The CDR3 has 14 residues. Per germline, CDR1 LNHDA and CDR2 SQIVND (reference sequence). Trimming pared 0 bases from V and 9 bases from J, leaving 15 bases between. The CDR3 region is CASSIDRTPRGQYF. The CDR3 region has the DNA TGTGCCAGTAGTATAGATCGGACCCCTCGGGGGCAGTACTTC.

The chain recombines TRBV5-1 with TRBJ1-4, with a weak D call TRBD1 (6 bases). The CDR3 has 18 residues. V was trimmed by 0 bases and J by 8 bases, leaving 23 bases between them. Per the germline V gene, CDR1 is SGHRS and CDR2 is YFSETQ. The CDR3 reads CASSLAPGSPGVREKLFF. In DNA form, the CDR3 reads TGCGCCAGCAGCTTGGCCCCAGGTTCGCCAGGGGTAAGAGAAAAACTGTTTTTT.

The chain couples TRBV30 to TRBJ1-2; 7 nucleotides agree with TRBD1. CDR1 GTSNPN and CDR2 SVGIG come from the germline V gene (reference sequence). This CDR3 comprises 13 residues. V trimming: 8 bases; J trimming: 3 bases; junction bases outside the gene matches: 9. The CDR3 loop reads CATGQGVDYGYTF. The CDR3 bases are TGTGCCACCGGCCAGGGGGTTGACTATGGCTACACCTTC.

The DNA of the CDR3 is TGCGCCAGCACCTCTTTGACGGGGGCCTCGTTCAATGAGCAGTTCTTC. Residues: CASTSLTGASFNEQFF. This chain connects TRBV5-1 to TRBJ2-1; the D gene could be TRBD1 or TRBD2 (6 bases each). The V end was cut by 6 bases, the J end by 6 bases, with 22 bases between. The germline V gene has CDR1 SGHRS and CDR2 YFSETQ. There are 16 residues in the CDR3.

The J gene is TRBJ2-1, the V gene TRBV5-1; no clear D gene. Per the germline V gene, CDR1 is SGHRS and CDR2 is YFSETQ. V gave up 0 bases and J gave up 4 bases, with 8 bases separating them. This CDR3 comprises 14 residues. This CDR3 is CASSLGRKYNEQFF. The CDR3 bases are TGCGCCAGCAGCTTGGGGCGGAAATACAATGAGCAGTTCTTC.

This sequence joins TRBV28 and TRBJ1-4, with D unresolved. This CDR3 comprises 15 residues. Trimming removed 5 bases from V and 7 bases from J, with 17 bases in between. Germline V lookup: CDR1 MDHEN, CDR2 SYDVKM. CDR3 nucleotide sequence: TGTGCCAGCAGTACACTCTTCGCTACGGCTGAAAAACTGTTTTTT. This encodes CASSTLFATAEKLFF.

The V and J genes are TRBV10-3 and TRBJ2-1; perhaps TRBD2 as D (5 bases). CDR3 length: 15 residues. Germline assignment: CDR1 ENHRY and CDR2 SYGVKD. The ends were cut back, 2 bases at V and 7 bases at J, with 15 bases in the middle. CDR3 region: CAISERESRANEQFF. The DNA for the CDR3 is TGTGCCATCAGTGAGCGGGAATCCCGGGCTAATGAGCAGTTCTTC.

This chain joins TRBV7-7 and TRBJ2-5; D uncertain. The CDR3 sequence is 16 residues long. Germline CDR1 reads SSHAT; CDR2 reads FNYEAQ (reference sequence). Trimming took off 5 bases at V and 4 bases at J, with 20 bases between the two ends. CDR3 sequence reads: CASSPFMGKVGETQYF. As DNA, the CDR3 is TGTGCCAGCAGCCCATTCATGGGGAAGGTAGGAGAGACCCAGTACTTC. The full variable domain, in which reference TRBV7-7 and TRBJ2-5 provide the parts outside the CDR3, is GAGVSQSPRYKVTKRGQDVTLRCDPISSHATLYWYQQALGQGPEFLTYFNYEAQPDKSGLPSDRFSAERPEGSISTLTIQRTEQRDSAMYRCASSPFMGKVGETQYFGPGTRLLVL.